The 24 T cell receptor beta chains listed next were all sequenced from one sample in a study of OX40 agonist ivuxolimab in advanced cancers. The library was obtained by the immunoSEQ multiplex PCR assay. Not all clones reach the TCRdb copy of this immuneACCESS table, which keeps in-frame sequences only. Checked studies attribute under half of the gap to unresolved V genes and leave the rest unexplained. The sample records 10,000 or so clones, around four fifths of which are singletons. The top ten clones comprise around 30% of the sample. The source material was CD4+ or CD8+ T cells sorted from blood, sampled in a trial of the OX40 agonist ivuxolimab. These receptors were obtained from an adult with an advanced solid tumor such as melanoma, head and neck, liver or kidney cancer.

This clone was seen more than once but under ten times. The rearrangement links TRBV4-1 to TRBJ1-1; D gene uncertain. The CDR3 sequence is 17 residues long. Germline assignment: CDR1 MGHRA and CDR2 YSYEKL. V lost 0 bases and J 1 base, leaving 15 bases between the germline ends. The CDR3 is CASSQESGSGWNTEAFF. CDR3 nucleotide sequence: TGCGCCAGCAGCCAAGAGTCTGGTTCAGGATGGAACACTGAAGCTTTCTTT.

Only a few counts were recorded for this clone. This rearrangement joins TRBV6-1 to TRBJ2-7; D gene uncertain. This CDR3 contains 13 residues. The V gene's germline CDR1 is MNHNS and CDR2 SASEGT. V was shortened by 2 bases and J by 4 bases, with 9 bases between the two germline ends. The CDR3 DNA reads TGTGCCAGCAGTGAACGGGCCGTTTACGAGCAGTACTTC. Translating gives CASSERAVYEQYF.

Within the sample, this clone is medium-sized. The chain joins TRBV5-6 to TRBJ2-7; 8 bases line up with TRBD2. The germline V gene encodes CDR1 SGHDT and CDR2 YYEEEE. The CDR3 is 16 residues long. V lost 3 bases to trimming and J lost 3 bases; unmatched junction nucleotides: 11. The CDR3 bases are TGTGCCAGCAGCTCCCCTAGCGGGCCACACTACTACGAGCAGTACTTC. Translated, it gives CASSSPSGPHYYEQYF.

Only a few counts were recorded for this clone. The rearrangement uses TRBV21-1 and TRBJ2-7; TRBD2 was called by the table and not checked on the DNA. TRBV21-1 is designated a pseudogene. The CDR3 runs 12 residues. The CDR3 bases are TGTGCCAGCAGCCTCCTAGCTTGGGAGCAGTACTTC. Translation gives CASSLLAWEQYF.

This clone was seen only once. The gene calls are TRBV4-1 and TRBJ2-7; D is undetermined. The CDR3 length is 15 residues. CDR1 MGHRA and CDR2 YSYEKL come from the germline V gene. V was pared by 6 bases and J by 0 bases, with 15 bases between. CDR3 nucleotide sequence: TGCGCCAGCAGTCCGGACGGTTATCCCTCCTACGAGCAGTACTTC. Its protein product is CASSPDGYPSYEQYF.

This clone was detected a few times. J is TRBJ2-3 and V is TRBV28; the match to TRBD2 covers 14 bases. CDR1 and CDR2 (germline): MDHEN, SYDVKM. This CDR3 has 20 amino acids. The V gene end was trimmed by 2 bases and the J gene end by 0 bases; junction bases not matched to a gene: 10. The CDR3 loop is CASSLGLAGGPEESTDTQYF. The CDR3 DNA sequence: TGTGCCAGCAGTTTAGGACTAGCGGGAGGACCAGAGGAGAGCACAGATACGCAGTATTTT.

The gene calls are TRBV28 and TRBJ2-1, with 11 positions matching TRBD2. Per the germline V gene, CDR1 is MDHEN and CDR2 is SYDVKM. J gave up 6 bases and V 5 bases, and 9 bases lay outside the gene matches. This CDR3 region has 16 residues. The CDR3 nucleotides read TGTGCCAGCAGTCTTAAATCTGGGACTAGCGGCAATGAGCAGTTCTTC. As protein: CASSLKSGTSGNEQFF.

This clone was counted only a few times. This chain uses TRBV4-1 with TRBJ1-4, with D unclear. V shed 0 bases and J shed 8 bases, with 19 bases lying between them. The CDR3 sequence is 17 residues long. CDR1 is MGHRA and CDR2 is YSYEKL in the germline V gene. CDR3 nucleotides: TGCGCCAGCAGCCAAGAACCGGGAAGTAGATCGCTGGAAAAACTGTTTTTT. It yields the protein CASSQEPGSRSLEKLFF.

This sequence joins TRBV6-4 and TRBJ2-3, with TRBD1 matching 10 bases. Germline lookup yields CDR1 MRHNA and CDR2 SNTAGT. The CDR3 is 15 residues long. J was trimmed by 1 base and V by 2 bases; bases with no gene match: 0. This CDR3 reads CASSDGTGGTDTQYF. The CDR3 bases are TGTGCCAGCAGTGACGGGACAGGGGGCACAGATACGCAGTATTTT.

This chain links TRBV2 with TRBJ2-7; D perhaps matches TRBD2 (5 bases). CDR3 size: 13 residues. Trimming removed 5 bases at V and 6 bases at J, with 14 bases between. The germline V gene encodes CDR1 SNHLY and CDR2 FYNNEI. This CDR3 is CASSPDSAGEQYF. Written as DNA, the CDR3 is TGTGCCAGCAGTCCTGATTCGGCGGGCGAGCAGTACTTC. Based on the CDR3 plus reference TRBV2 and TRBJ2-7, the full variable domain is EPEVTQTPSHQVTQMGQEVILRCVPISNHLYFYWYRQILGQKVEFLVSFYNNEISEKSEIFDDQFSVERPDGSNFTLKIRSTKLEDSAMYFCASSPDSAGEQYFGPGTRLTVT.

The chain links TRBV6-5 to TRBJ1-2; D remains ambiguous. CDR3 length equals 14 residues. Germline loops: CDR1 MNHEY, CDR2 SVGAGI. V was clipped by 0 bases and J by 6 bases, with 11 bases between them. CDR3 sequence (DNA): TGTGCCAGCAGTTACTCGGCAGAAGTCGATGGCTACACCTTC. This codes for CASSYSAEVDGYTF.

Of note for this clone: The same CDR3 can be traced to other DNA sequences in this sample. The chain combines TRBV2 with TRBJ2-7, with D hard to call. The CDR3 is made up of 10 amino acids. With 6 bases removed from V and 5 bases from J, the gap between germline ends came to 5 bases. In germline, CDR1 is SNHLY, CDR2 FYNNEI. CDR3 bases: TGTGCCAGCAGCGGTCACGAGCAGTACTTC. Protein: CASSGHEQYF.

The V call is TRBV7-9, the J call TRBJ2-7, with 12 bases that match TRBD2. The CDR3 runs to 17 residues. V gave up 5 bases and J gave up 0 bases; unmatched junction bases: 8. Germline V gene sequence: CDR1 SEHNR, CDR2 FQNEAQ (reference sequence). DNA for the CDR3: TGTGCCAGCAGCCCTCCGCTAGCGGGAGGGAGCTCCTACGAGCAGTACTTC. This gives the protein CASSPPLAGGSSYEQYF.

The rearrangement links TRBV4-1 to TRBJ2-1; the match to TRBD2 covers 8 bases. Germline trimming cut 0 bases from V and 6 bases from J; bases unmatched to any gene: 7. Germline CDR1 is MGHRA and CDR2 is YSYEKL. The CDR3 has 16 residues. The CDR3 sequence: CASSQEGLGQGNEQFF. The CDR3 DNA reads TGCGCCAGCAGCCAAGAGGGACTAGGGCAGGGCAATGAGCAGTTCTTC.

V is TRBV27 and J is TRBJ1-1; D is perhaps TRBD1 (6 bases). V was cut by 7 bases and J by 3 bases, with 9 bases left in between. This CDR3 contains 12 residues. Germline-derived CDR1 and CDR2 are MNHEY and SMNVEV (reference sequence). CDR3 loop: CASIAGDTEAFF. As DNA, the CDR3 is TGTGCCAGCATCGCAGGGGACACTGAAGCTTTCTTT.

J is TRBJ2-1 and V is TRBV7-6; D might be TRBD2 (5 bases). This CDR3 region has 15 residues. The V end lost 1 base, the J end lost 6 bases, and 13 bases lay between the germline ends. Germline CDR1 SGHVS, CDR2 FNYEAQ. Here the CDR3 DNA reads TGTGCCAGCAGCTTAGGGGGAGTTCCCACCAATGAGCAGTTCTTC. Its protein is CASSLGGVPTNEQFF.

The chain joins TRBV7-8 to TRBJ2-7; D gene ambiguous. The CDR3 has 12 amino acids. The germline V and J ends were trimmed by 2 bases and 5 bases, with 7 bases remaining between them. CDR1 is SGHVS, CDR2 FQNEAQ, per germline. CDR3 sequence (DNA): TGTGCCAGCAGCTTAACGCCGAACGAGCAGTACTTC. Protein: CASSLTPNEQYF. Based on the CDR3 plus reference TRBV7-8 and TRBJ2-7, the full variable domain is GAGVSQSPRYKVAKRGQDVALRCDPISGHVSLFWYQQALGQGPEFLTYFQNEAQLDKSGLPSDRFFAERPEGSVSTLKIQRTQQEDSAVYLCASSLTPNEQYFGPGTRLTVT.

The V call is TRBV4-1, the J call TRBJ2-3, with 12 bases aligning to TRBD2. The germline V gene encodes CDR1 MGHRA and CDR2 YSYEKL. This CDR3 region has 16 residues. The junction had 2 bases not matched to a gene; V was cut back by 2 bases and J by 2 bases. The CDR3 is CASSQLAGGDTDTQYF. The CDR3 DNA is TGCGCCAGCAGCCAACTAGCGGGAGGGGACACAGATACGCAGTATTTT.

V is TRBV28 and J is TRBJ2-1; the D gene is possibly TRBD2 (5 bases). The CDR3 covers 16 residues. Looked up from germline, CDR1 is MDHEN and CDR2 is SYDVKM. Trimming stripped 2 bases from V and 4 bases from J, with 15 bases between. The CDR3 loop reads CASSLIGGKRYNEQFF. DNA of the CDR3: TGTGCCAGCAGTTTAATAGGAGGTAAGCGGTACAATGAGCAGTTCTTC.

The CDR3 loop reads CASSAGRWVGTQYF. The CDR3 DNA sequence: TGTGCCAGCAGCGCAGGGAGGTGGGTAGGGACCCAGTACTTC. The chain combines TRBV13 with TRBJ2-5, with D perhaps matching TRBD2 (6 bases). V was shortened by 5 bases and J by 7 bases, with 17 bases between the two germline ends. CDR1 and CDR2 from the germline V gene are PRHDT and FYEKMQ (reference sequence). The CDR3 totals 14 residues.

This clone was seen only a few times. The gene calls are TRBV27 and TRBJ2-1; D gene uncertain. V was shortened by 8 bases and J by 4 bases, with 12 bases between the two germline ends. From germline, CDR1 is MNHEY and CDR2 SMNVEV (reference sequence). This CDR3 contains 13 residues. Written as DNA, the CDR3 is TGTGCCAGCGCCGTCTTAGGGTACAATGAGCAGTTCTTC. Protein product: CASAVLGYNEQFF.

The CDR3 sequence is CASSDVAGRVEQFF. Written as DNA, the CDR3 is TGCGCCAGCAGTGACGTAGCGGGACGGGTTGAGCAGTTCTTC. The V call is TRBV10-2, the J call TRBJ2-1, with TRBD2 matching over 8 bases. CDR1 and CDR2 from the germline V gene are WSHSY and SAAADI. With 3 bases clipped from V and 9 bases from J, the junction kept 7 bases outside the gene matches. The length of the CDR3 is 14 residues.

This chain links TRBV7-8 with TRBJ2-2, with D unresolved. The germline gives CDR1 SGHVS, CDR2 FQNEAQ. This CDR3 has 13 residues. V was shortened by 5 bases and J by 1 base, with 5 bases between the two germline ends. The CDR3 loop reads CASSTRNTGELFF. CDR3 sequence (DNA): TGTGCCAGCAGCACAAGGAACACCGGGGAGCTGTTTTTT.

The CDR3 protein is CASSFTGTNQPQHF. DNA of the CDR3: TGTGCCAGCAGTTTTACCGGGACCAATCAGCCCCAGCATTTT. V usage is TRBV28 and J usage is TRBJ1-5, with D possibly TRBD1 on 5 matching bases. Germline CDR1 is MDHEN and CDR2 is SYDVKM. Trimming removed 3 bases from V and 3 bases from J, with 9 bases in between. The CDR3 loop spans 14 amino acids.